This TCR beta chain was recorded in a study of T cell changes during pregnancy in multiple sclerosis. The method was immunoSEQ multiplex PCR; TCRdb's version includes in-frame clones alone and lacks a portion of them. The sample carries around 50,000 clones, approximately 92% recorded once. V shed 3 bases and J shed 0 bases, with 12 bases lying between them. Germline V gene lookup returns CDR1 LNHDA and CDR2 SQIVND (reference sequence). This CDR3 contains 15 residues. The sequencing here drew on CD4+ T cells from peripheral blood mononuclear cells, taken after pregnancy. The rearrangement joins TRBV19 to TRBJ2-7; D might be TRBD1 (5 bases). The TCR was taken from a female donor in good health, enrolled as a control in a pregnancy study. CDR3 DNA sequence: TGTGCCAGTAGTATGGGGCAGAAAATCTCCTACGAGCAGTACTTC. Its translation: CASSMGQKISYEQYF.